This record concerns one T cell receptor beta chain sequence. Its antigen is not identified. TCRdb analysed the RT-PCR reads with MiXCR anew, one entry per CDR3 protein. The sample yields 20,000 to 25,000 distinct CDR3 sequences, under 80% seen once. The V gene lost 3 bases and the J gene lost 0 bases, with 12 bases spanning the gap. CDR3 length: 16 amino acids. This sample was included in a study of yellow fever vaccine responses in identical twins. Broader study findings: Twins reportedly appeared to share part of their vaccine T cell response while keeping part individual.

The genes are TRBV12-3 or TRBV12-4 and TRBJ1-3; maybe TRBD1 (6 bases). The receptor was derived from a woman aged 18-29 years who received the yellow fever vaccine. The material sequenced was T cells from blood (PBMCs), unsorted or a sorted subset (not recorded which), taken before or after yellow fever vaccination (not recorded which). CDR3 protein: CASSFKGGISGNTIYF. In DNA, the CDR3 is TGTGCCAGCAGTTTTAAGGGGGGAATCTCTGGAAACACCATATATTTT.